Presented here are 15 T cell receptor beta chains from one specimen sequenced in a study of molecular identifiers for immune sequencing clone quantification. TCRdb reanalysed the PCR reads using MiXCR and keeps one entry per CDR3 protein. This table has 60,000 to 70,000 distinct CDR3 sequences, approximately 18% appearing once. The sequenced sample was naive CD8+ T cells from blood, with Jurkat cell RNA spiked in. Subset described: FACS-sorted CD8+CD4-CCR7+CD45RA+ naive T cells. These receptors came from a human donor in good health. Some libraries in this study had Jurkat cell RNA spiked in.

The table lists this clonotype with many counts. The chain couples TRBV28 to TRBJ2-3, with 7 bases identical to TRBD2. This CDR3 spans 15 amino acids. The germline CDR1 and CDR2 sequences are MDHEN and SYDVKM. Trimming cost V 2 bases and J 1 base; bases outside gene matches: 3. The CDR3 is CASSLLAVGTDTQYF. The CDR3 DNA reads TGTGCCAGCAGTTTACTAGCGGTGGGCACAGATACGCAGTATTTT.

The chain combines TRBV29-1 with TRBJ2-3, with D possibly matching TRBD2 (6 bases). The V and J ends lost 1 base and 5 bases respectively, with 13 bases between them. The germline CDR1 and CDR2 sequences are SQVTM and ANQGSEA. This CDR3 is 14 amino acids long. The CDR3 sequence is CSVEGWEEVDTQYF. CDR3 nucleotides: TGCAGCGTTGAAGGGTGGGAGGAAGTAGATACGCAGTATTTT.

This clonotype has more than one count but fewer than ten. A much more abundant neighbour one base away suggests this may be a read error. This chain links TRBV6-1 with TRBJ1-5; the D gene is possibly TRBD1 (6 bases). This CDR3 is built from 17 residues. The V gene's germline CDR1 is MNHNS and CDR2 SASEGT. V dropped 1 base and J dropped 2 bases, with 15 bases sitting between them. CDR3 protein: CASSEVIGTYGNQPQHF. CDR3 in DNA: TGTGCCAGCAGTGAAGTAATTGGGACATATGGCAATCAGCCCCAGCATTTT.

This clonotype was counted many times. The chain recombines TRBV4-1 with TRBJ2-1; D is perhaps TRBD1 or TRBD2 (7 bases each). V shed 10 bases and J shed 9 bases, with 16 bases lying between them. The CDR3 spans 12 residues. Looked up from germline, CDR1 is MGHRA and CDR2 is YSYEKL. CDR3 coding DNA: TGCGCCACAGCAGGGGGGGTGGGTGAGCAGTTCTTC. It yields the protein CATAGGVGEQFF.

At least ten counts were recorded for this clonotype. V and J are TRBV20-1 and TRBJ2-7; 9 bases agree with TRBD2. J gave up 3 bases and V 0 bases, and 15 bases lay outside the gene matches. CDR1 is DFQATT, CDR2 SNEGSKA, per germline (reference sequence). The CDR3 sequence is 18 residues long. CDR3 bases: TGCAGTGCTAGAGATTCACGGGAGGTAGCGGGAGTAGGCTACGAGCAGTACTTC. Its protein product is CSARDSREVAGVGYEQYF.

To note about this clonotype: An end of the junction differs from the germline gene, which may be a read error. The chain recombines TRBV14 with TRBJ1-2; D call uncertain. The germline CDR1 and CDR2 sequences are SGHDN and FVKESK. The CDR3 is 14 residues long. The CDR3 is CASSQADTDYGHTF. DNA of the CDR3: TGTGCCAGCAGCCAAGCGGATACTGACTATGGCCACACCTTC.

This clonotype was counted many times. This chain uses TRBV2 with TRBJ2-3, with 10 bases aligning to TRBD2. This CDR3 contains 18 residues. The germline gives CDR1 SNHLY, CDR2 FYNNEI. Unmatched junction bases numbered 18, after V lost 7 bases and J lost 5 bases. Written as DNA, the CDR3 is TGTGCCAGCATCCAGACTAGCGGGTACAAATGGGGAGAAGATACGCAGTATTTT. Its translation is CASIQTSGYKWGEDTQYF.

This clonotype was found once. Since a much larger clone is just one base distant, this may be a read error. This chain uses TRBV11-3 with TRBJ2-3, with 7 positions matching TRBD2. J was trimmed by 5 bases and V by 3 bases; bases with no gene match: 11. Germline CDR1 is SGHNT and CDR2 is YENEEA. This CDR3 has 16 residues. The CDR3 loop reads CASSFIQRDAEDTQYF. Written as DNA, the CDR3 is TGTGCCAGCAGCTTTATACAGCGGGACGCCGAAGATACGCAGTATTTT. Variable domain in full (rest from reference TRBV11-3 and TRBJ2-3): EAGVVQSPRYKIIEKKQPVAFWCNPISGHNTLYWYLQNLGQGPELLIRYENEEAVDDSQLPKDRFSAERLKGVDSTLKIQPAELGDSAVYLCASSFIQRDAEDTQYFGPGTRLTVL.

This clonotype was seen at least ten times. The chain has TRBV4-2 and TRBJ2-7, with a weak D call TRBD2 (5 bases). CDR3 length: 15 residues. Per germline, CDR1 LGHNA and CDR2 YNFKEQ. V lost 5 bases and J 2 bases, leaving 16 bases between the germline ends. The CDR3 loop is CASSTRPDSAYEQYF. CDR3 DNA sequence: TGTGCCAGCAGCACCCGGCCGGACTCAGCCTACGAGCAGTACTTC.

Of note for this clonotype: Its ends do not fully match the called genes, so a read error is possible. The DNA for the CDR3 is TGTGTCACCGAGGACTATTCCTACAATGAGCAGTTCTTC. Amino acids: CVTEDYSYNEQFF. This chain uses TRBV24-1 with TRBJ2-1, with D possibly matching TRBD2 (6 bases). The CDR3 has 13 amino acids. The germline CDR1 and CDR2 sequences are KGHDR and SFDVKD.

The J gene is TRBJ2-2, the V gene TRBV6-2 or TRBV6-3; 7 bases are a match to TRBD2. The CDR3 consists of 14 residues. J gave up 5 bases and V 8 bases, and 8 bases lay outside the gene matches. The germline V gene encodes CDR1 MNHEY and CDR2 SVGEGT. The CDR3 spells CASRAGVWTGELFF. CDR3 bases: TGTGCCAGCCGGGCGGGAGTGTGGACCGGGGAGCTGTTTTTT.

Many counts were recorded for this clonotype. The CDR3 reads CASSYQTGNTGELFF. The CDR3 bases are TGTGCCAGCAGCTACCAGACAGGGAACACCGGGGAGCTGTTTTTT. The gene calls are TRBV7-9 and TRBJ2-2; D perhaps matches TRBD1 (6 bases). Germline CDR1 reads SEHNR; CDR2 reads FQNEAQ (reference sequence). Deletions cut 4 bases from V and 1 base from J, with 10 bases between. The CDR3 loop spans 15 amino acids.

Ten or more counts support this clonotype. The chain employs TRBV11-1 and TRBJ2-7; the match to TRBD2 covers 7 bases. CDR1 and CDR2 from the germline V gene are SGHAT and FQDESV (reference sequence). The V gene end was trimmed by 8 bases and the J gene end by 7 bases; junction bases not matched to a gene: 11. This CDR3 region has 13 residues. The CDR3 reads CASAGTTVEEQYF. CDR3 sequence (DNA): TGTGCCAGCGCCGGGACTACCGTCGAGGAGCAGTACTTC. The entire variable domain, with the rest obtained from reference TRBV11-1 and TRBJ2-7, is as follows: EAEVAQSPRYKITEKSQAVAFWCDPISGHATLYWYRQILGQGPELLVQFQDESVVDDSQLPKDRFSAERLKGVDSTLKIQPAELGDSAMYLCASAGTTVEEQYFGPGTRLTVT.

This clonotype has a count of ten or more. The chain joins TRBV7-9 to TRBJ2-7; either TRBD1 or TRBD2 may supply D (6 bases each). V lost 1 base and J lost 2, with 9 bases in between. This CDR3 region has 14 residues. Germline CDR1 is SEHNR and CDR2 is FQNEAQ (reference sequence). The CDR3 DNA reads TGTGCCAGCAGCTTAGTCGGGGGCGCCTACGAGCAGTACTTC. Protein sequence: CASSLVGGAYEQYF.

Many counts were recorded for this clonotype. The CDR3: CASSYVITGTYEQYF. DNA for the CDR3: TGTGCCAGCAGTTACGTTATTACTGGGACCTACGAGCAGTACTTC. V gene TRBV6-6 combines with J gene TRBJ2-7, with D unclear. Germline loops: CDR1 MNHNY, CDR2 SVGAGI (reference sequence). V lost 2 bases, J lost 2 bases, and 13 bases lay in between. This CDR3 is built from 15 residues.